The entry that follows covers one TCR beta chain sequence. Libraries were prepared by immunoSEQ multiplex PCR; TCRdb keeps only in-frame clonotypes and omits some of them. The table shows 2.3 million or so clones, with approximately 95% occurring only once. These data come from a study of shared clonotypes between healthy human individuals. The CDR3 consists of 14 residues. Trimming pared 3 bases from V and 0 bases from J, leaving 8 bases between. CDR1 and CDR2 from the germline V gene are SGHRS and YFSETQ. The TCR comes from a man aged 18 to 35 in good health. Some clones in this sample may be carry-over from other donors' samples. This chain links TRBV5-1 with TRBJ2-3; the D is unclear. The sequencing sample was made of naive CD4+ T cells from PBMCs. Subset here: CD45RA+ positively selected. CDR3 region: CASSWTFSTDTQYF. In DNA form, the CDR3 reads TGCGCCAGCAGCTGGACCTTCAGCACAGATACGCAGTATTTT. The full variable domain, rest sourced from reference TRBV5-1 and TRBJ2-3, is KAGVTQTPRYLIKTRGQQVTLSCSPISGHRSVSWYQQTPGQGLQFLFEYFSETQRNKGNFPGRFSGRQFSNSRSEMNVSTLELGDSALYLCASSWTFSTDTQYFGPGTRLTVL.